A selection of T cell receptor beta chains follows, all from one sample in a study of OX40 agonist ivuxolimab in advanced cancers. The method was immunoSEQ multiplex PCR; TCRdb's version includes in-frame clones alone and lacks a portion of them. The sample holds approximately 100,000 clones, roughly 90% seen once. The source material was CD4+ or CD8+ T cells sorted from blood, sampled in a trial of the OX40 agonist ivuxolimab. The origin of the receptors is an adult with an advanced solid tumor such as melanoma, head and neck, liver or kidney cancer. CDR3s leave out the opening cysteine and the closing phenylalanine or tryptophan.

cdr3_aa j_call v_call cdr3_length
ASSFSGQGTGELF TRBJ2-2 TRBV27 13
ASSLATRTLAYNEQF TRBJ2-1 TRBV5-8 15
ASRGFYGYT TRBJ1-2 TRBV4-3 9
ASSLVRGAGTGELF TRBJ2-2 TRBV7-8 14
ASSLDIGGPDTQY TRBJ2-3 TRBV5-1 13
ASTGTGNNGNTIY TRBJ1-3 TRBV10-2 13
ASSPIGRSYGYT TRBJ1-2 TRBV7-8 12
ASSYSGGTEAF TRBJ1-1 TRBV6-5 11
AMSDGRNTEAF TRBJ1-1 TRBV10-3 11
ASSLAPNGQGVEQY TRBJ2-7 TRBV5-4 14
ASTPSEGRRNEQF TRBJ2-1 TRBV5-4 13
AWAGHPKYEQY TRBJ2-7 TRBV30 11
ASSFAVNTGELF TRBJ2-2 TRBV7-9 12
ASSATGGPETGELF TRBJ2-2 TRBV4-3 14
ASSQEQQGLYEQY TRBJ2-7 TRBV4-3 13
ASSYGDSPLH TRBJ1-6 TRBV6-6 10
ASTKEGGSPLH TRBJ1-6 TRBV7-9 11
ASSSRDRGNSPLH TRBJ1-6 TRBV5-4 13
ASSLTNEQF TRBJ2-1 TRBV5-6 9
ASSLRLAAGREGNEQF TRBJ2-1 TRBV27 16
ASSQVGHFQETQY TRBJ2-5 TRBV14 13
ASSLPRLAGAYNEQF TRBJ2-1 TRBV18 15
ASSYAGTEAF TRBJ1-1 TRBV6-5 10
ASSPGTHQETQY TRBJ2-5 TRBV2 12
AWSVLGRGGEKLF TRBJ1-4 TRBV30 13
ASSLWSTGRETQY TRBJ2-5 TRBV7-2 13